This T cell receptor (beta chain) was documented in a study of cytomegalovirus exposure and HLA in healthy donors. Study-wide background: Earlier sequencing of about 179 million T cells yielded 90 million to 140 million unique TCR beta sequences.

PCR was performed using 60 Vbeta and 13 Jbeta primers. Here immunoSEQ multiplex PCR was the method, and the copy in TCRdb shows in-frame clones only, minus some. The table lists 100,000 to 150,000 clones, around 80% of them singletons. The CDR3 spans 19 residues. Germline loops: CDR1 LNHDA, CDR2 SQIVND (reference sequence). V shed 7 bases, J shed 1 base, and the junction held 17 bases outside the gene matches. The receptor was isolated from a woman in her 40s in good health and CMV-seronegative. The V call is TRBV19, the J call TRBJ1-1; 11 positions match TRBD1. What was sequenced was PBMCs. The CDR3 DNA follows: TGTGCCAGTAAGGGGTCGATCGGGACAGGGGGAGTGGGGAACACTGAAGCTTTCTTT. As protein: CASKGSIGTGGVGNTEAFF. The complete variable domain, with remaining parts taken from reference TRBV19 and TRBJ1-1, reads DGGITQSPKYLFRKEGQNVTLSCEQNLNHDAMYWYRQDPGQGLRLIYYSQIVNDFQKGDIAEGYSVSREKKESFPLTVTSAQKNPTAFYLCASKGSIGTGGVGNTEAFFGQGTRLTVV.